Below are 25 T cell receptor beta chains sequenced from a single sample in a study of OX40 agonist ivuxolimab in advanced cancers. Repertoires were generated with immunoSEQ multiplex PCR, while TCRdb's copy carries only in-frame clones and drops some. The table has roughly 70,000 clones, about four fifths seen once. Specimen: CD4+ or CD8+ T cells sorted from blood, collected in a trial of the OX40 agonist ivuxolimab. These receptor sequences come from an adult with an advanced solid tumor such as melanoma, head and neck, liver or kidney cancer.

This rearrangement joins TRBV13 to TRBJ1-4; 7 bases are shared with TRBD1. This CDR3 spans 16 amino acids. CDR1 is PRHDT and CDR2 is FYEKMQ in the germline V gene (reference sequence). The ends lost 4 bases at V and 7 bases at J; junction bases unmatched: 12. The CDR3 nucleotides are TGTGCCAGCAGCTCTCACCGGGACAGTGTCAGTGAAAAACTGTTTTTT. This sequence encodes CASSSHRDSVSEKLFF.

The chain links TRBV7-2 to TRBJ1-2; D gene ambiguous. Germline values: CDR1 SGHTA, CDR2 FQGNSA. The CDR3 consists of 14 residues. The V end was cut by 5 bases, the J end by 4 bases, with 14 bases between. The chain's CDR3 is CASSRSGWFYGYTF. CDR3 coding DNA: TGTGCCAGCAGCCGCAGCGGGTGGTTCTATGGCTACACCTTC.

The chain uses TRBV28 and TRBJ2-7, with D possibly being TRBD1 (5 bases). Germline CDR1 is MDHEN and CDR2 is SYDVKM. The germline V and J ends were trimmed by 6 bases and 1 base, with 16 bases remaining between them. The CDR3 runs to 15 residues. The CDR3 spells CASSDGAGLSYEQYF. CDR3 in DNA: TGTGCCAGCAGCGATGGGGCAGGGCTGTCCTACGAGCAGTACTTC.

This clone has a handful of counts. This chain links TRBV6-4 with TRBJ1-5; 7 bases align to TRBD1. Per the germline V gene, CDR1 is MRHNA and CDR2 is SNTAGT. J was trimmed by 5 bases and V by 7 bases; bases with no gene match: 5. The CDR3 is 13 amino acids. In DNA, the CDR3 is TGTGCCAGCATTGAGGGGGCGGATCAGCCCCAGCATTTT. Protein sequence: CASIEGADQPQHF.

The CDR3 DNA reads TGTGCCAGTAGCACGGGACAGGCCACAGGTGGCTACACCTTC. This gives the protein CASSTGQATGGYTF. The V call is TRBV19, the J call TRBJ1-2; 8 bases match TRBD1. Trimming cost V 6 bases and J 7 bases; bases outside gene matches: 10. This CDR3 contains 14 residues. Per the germline V gene, CDR1 is LNHDA and CDR2 is SQIVND (reference sequence).

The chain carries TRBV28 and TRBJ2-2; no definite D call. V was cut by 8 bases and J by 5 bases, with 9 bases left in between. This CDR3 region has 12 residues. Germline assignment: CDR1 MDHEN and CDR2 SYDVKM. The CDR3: CASPGPTGELFF. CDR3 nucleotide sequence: TGTGCCAGCCCCGGGCCTACCGGGGAGCTGTTTTTT.

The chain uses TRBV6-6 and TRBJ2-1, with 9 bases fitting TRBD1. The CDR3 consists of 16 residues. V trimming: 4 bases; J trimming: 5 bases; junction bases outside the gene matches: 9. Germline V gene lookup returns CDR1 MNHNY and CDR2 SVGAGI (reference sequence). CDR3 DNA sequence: TGTGCCAGCAGTTCTTTTACAGGGGGCTGGGACAATGAGCAGTTCTTC. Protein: CASSSFTGGWDNEQFF.

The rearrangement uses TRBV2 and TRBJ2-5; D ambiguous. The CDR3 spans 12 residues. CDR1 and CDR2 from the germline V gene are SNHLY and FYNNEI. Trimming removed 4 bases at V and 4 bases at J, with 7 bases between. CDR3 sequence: CASSGVRETQYF. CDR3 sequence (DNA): TGTGCCAGCAGTGGGGTGAGAGAGACCCAGTACTTC.

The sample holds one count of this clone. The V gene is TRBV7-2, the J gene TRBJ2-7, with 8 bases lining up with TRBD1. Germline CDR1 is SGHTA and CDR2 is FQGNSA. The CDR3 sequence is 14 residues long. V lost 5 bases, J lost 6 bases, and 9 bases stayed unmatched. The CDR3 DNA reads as TGTGCCAGCAGCACCATGACAGGGGCGGGCGAGCAGTACTTC. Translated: CASSTMTGAGEQYF.

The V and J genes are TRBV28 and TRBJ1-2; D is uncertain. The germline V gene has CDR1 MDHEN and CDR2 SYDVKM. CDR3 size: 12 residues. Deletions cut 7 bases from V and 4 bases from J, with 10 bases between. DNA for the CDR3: TGTGCCAGCATTTCTACTTCCTATGGCTACACCTTC. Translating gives CASISTSYGYTF.

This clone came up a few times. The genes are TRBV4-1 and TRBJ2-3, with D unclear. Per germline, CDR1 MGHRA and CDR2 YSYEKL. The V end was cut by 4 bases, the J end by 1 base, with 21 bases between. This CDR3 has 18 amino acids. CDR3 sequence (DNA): TGCGCCAGCAGCCCGTACAAACAAGACCTTAAGGGCACAGATACGCAGTATTTT. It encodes CASSPYKQDLKGTDTQYF.

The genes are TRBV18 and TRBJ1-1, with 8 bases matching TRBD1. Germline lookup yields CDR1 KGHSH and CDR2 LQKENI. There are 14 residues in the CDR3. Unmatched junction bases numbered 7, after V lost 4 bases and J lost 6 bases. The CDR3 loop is CASSHRQGTPEAFF. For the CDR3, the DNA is TGTGCCAGCTCACACCGACAGGGGACTCCTGAAGCTTTCTTT. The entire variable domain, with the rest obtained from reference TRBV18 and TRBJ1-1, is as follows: NAGVMQNPRHLVRRRGQEARLRCSPMKGHSHVYWYRQLPEEGLKFMVYLQKENIIDESGMPKERFSAEFPKEGPSILRIQQVVRGDSAAYFCASSHRQGTPEAFFGQGTRLTVV.

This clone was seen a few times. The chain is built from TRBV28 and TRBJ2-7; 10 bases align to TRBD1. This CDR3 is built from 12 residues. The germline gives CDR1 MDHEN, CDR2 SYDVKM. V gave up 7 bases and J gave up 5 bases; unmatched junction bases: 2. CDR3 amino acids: CASMGTGDEQYF. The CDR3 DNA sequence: TGTGCCAGCATGGGGACAGGGGACGAGCAGTACTTC.

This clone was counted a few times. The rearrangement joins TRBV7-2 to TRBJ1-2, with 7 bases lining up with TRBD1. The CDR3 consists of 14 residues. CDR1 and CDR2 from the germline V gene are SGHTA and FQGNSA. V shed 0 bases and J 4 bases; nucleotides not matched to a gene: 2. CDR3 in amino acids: CASSLAGQSYGYTF. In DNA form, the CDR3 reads TGTGCCAGCAGCTTAGCGGGACAGTCCTATGGCTACACCTTC.

The CDR3 spells CASSDSPGGAGTTDTQYF. The CDR3 coding sequence is TGTGCCAGCAGTGACTCCCCCGGGGGAGCGGGGACAACAGATACGCAGTATTTT. V and J are TRBV6-4 and TRBJ2-3; D may be TRBD2 (7 bases). The CDR3 runs 18 residues. CDR1 and CDR2 from the germline V gene are MRHNA and SNTAGT. V was clipped by 0 bases and J by 3 bases, with 19 bases between them.

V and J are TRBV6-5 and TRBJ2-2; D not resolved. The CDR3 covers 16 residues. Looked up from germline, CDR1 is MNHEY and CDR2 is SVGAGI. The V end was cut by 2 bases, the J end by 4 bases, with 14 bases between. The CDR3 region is CASSYEYGTRTGELFF. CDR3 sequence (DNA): TGTGCCAGCAGTTACGAATACGGCACCCGCACCGGGGAGCTGTTTTTT.

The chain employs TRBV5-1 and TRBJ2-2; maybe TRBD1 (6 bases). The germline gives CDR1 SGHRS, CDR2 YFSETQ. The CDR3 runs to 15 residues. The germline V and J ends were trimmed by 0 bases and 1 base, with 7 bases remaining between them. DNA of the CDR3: TGCGCCAGCAGCTTGGGGGGACAGAACACCGGGGAGCTGTTTTTT. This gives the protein CASSLGGQNTGELFF.

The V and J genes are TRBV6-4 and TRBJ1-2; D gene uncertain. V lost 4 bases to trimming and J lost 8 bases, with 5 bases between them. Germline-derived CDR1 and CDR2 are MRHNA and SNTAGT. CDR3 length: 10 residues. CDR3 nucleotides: TGTGCCAGCAGTGTTGAAGGCTACACCTTC. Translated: CASSVEGYTF.

The CDR3 is CASSTSGANSYEQYF. The CDR3 coding sequence is TGTGCCAGCAGTACCTCAGGGGCCAACTCCTACGAGCAGTACTTC. This chain uses TRBV6-5 with TRBJ2-7; TRBD1 might be the D (6 bases). V dropped 5 bases and J dropped 0 bases, with 14 bases sitting between them. The germline CDR1 and CDR2 sequences are MNHEY and SVGAGI. The CDR3 covers 15 residues.

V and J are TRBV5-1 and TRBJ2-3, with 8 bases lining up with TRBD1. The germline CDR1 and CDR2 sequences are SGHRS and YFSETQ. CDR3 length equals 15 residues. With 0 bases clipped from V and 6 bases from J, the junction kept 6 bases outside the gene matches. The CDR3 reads CASSLVGQGADTQYF. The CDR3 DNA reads TGCGCCAGCAGCTTGGTGGGGCAGGGGGCGGATACGCAGTATTTT.

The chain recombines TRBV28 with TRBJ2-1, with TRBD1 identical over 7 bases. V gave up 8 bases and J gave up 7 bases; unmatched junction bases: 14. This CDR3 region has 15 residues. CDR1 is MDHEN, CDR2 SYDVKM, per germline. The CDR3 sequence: CASYAFDRVDNEQFF. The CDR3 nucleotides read TGTGCCAGCTATGCCTTCGACAGGGTGGATAATGAGCAGTTCTTC.

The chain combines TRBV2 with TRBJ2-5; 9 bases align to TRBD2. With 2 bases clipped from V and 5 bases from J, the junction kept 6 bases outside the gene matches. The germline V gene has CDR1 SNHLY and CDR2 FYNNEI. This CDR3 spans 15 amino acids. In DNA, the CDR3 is TGTGCCAGCAGTGAAAGGCGGGGGGGCCTGGAGACCCAGTACTTC. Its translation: CASSERRGGLETQYF.

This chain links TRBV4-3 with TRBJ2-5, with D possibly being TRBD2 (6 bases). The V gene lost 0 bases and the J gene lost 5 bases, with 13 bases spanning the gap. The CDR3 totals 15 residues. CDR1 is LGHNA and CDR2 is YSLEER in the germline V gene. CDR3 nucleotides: TGCGCCAGCAGCCAAGATCAGTGGACTACGGAGACCCAGTACTTC. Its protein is CASSQDQWTTETQYF.

CDR3 protein: CASRGTYNEQFF. The CDR3 coding sequence is TGTGCCAGTAGGGGGACTTACAATGAGCAGTTCTTC. This rearrangement joins TRBV19 to TRBJ2-1; D might be TRBD2 (6 bases). V shed 6 bases and J shed 4 bases, with 7 bases lying between them. Germline V gene sequence: CDR1 LNHDA, CDR2 SQIVND (reference sequence). The CDR3 extends over 12 amino acids. The full variable domain, with the rest looked up from reference TRBV19 and TRBJ2-1, is DGGITQSPKYLFRKEGQNVTLSCEQNLNHDAMYWYRQDPGQGLRLIYYSQIVNDFQKGDIAEGYSVSREKKESFPLTVTSAQKNPTAFYLCASRGTYNEQFFGPGTRLTVL.

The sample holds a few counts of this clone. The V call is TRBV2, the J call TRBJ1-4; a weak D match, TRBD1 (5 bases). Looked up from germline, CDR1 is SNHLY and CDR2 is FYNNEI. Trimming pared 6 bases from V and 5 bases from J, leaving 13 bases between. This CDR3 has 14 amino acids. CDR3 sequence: CASRLTEVNEKLFF. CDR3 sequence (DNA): TGTGCCAGCAGATTGACAGAAGTAAATGAAAAACTGTTTTTT.